One sample yielded the 5 T cell receptor beta chains listed below, sequenced in a study of shared clonotypes between healthy human individuals. The repertoire was sequenced with immunoSEQ multiplex PCR; TCRdb's copy has only in-frame clones and lacks some. The data show around 2.1 million clones, 90% to 95% seen once. Naive CD8 cells comprised CD45RO-negative, CCR7-positively selected cells, excluding terminally differentiated effector memory CD45RA+ cells. Sequencing used naive CD8+ T cells from PBMCs. Receptors originate from a man between 18 and 35 years old in good health. Some clones in this sample may be carry-over from other donors' samples.

Written as DNA, the CDR3 is TGTGCCAGCAGCCTACGTTCGGCCACAGATACGCAGTATTTT. This sequence encodes CASSLRSATDTQYF. The V and J genes are TRBV13 and TRBJ2-3; D gene unclear. From germline, CDR1 is PRHDT and CDR2 FYEKMQ (reference sequence). Trimming left V 5 bases short and J 2 bases short, with 11 bases between. This CDR3 spans 14 amino acids.

This chain connects TRBV7-6 to TRBJ1-2, with D possibly TRBD1 on 6 matching bases. The CDR3 spans 15 residues. V was trimmed by 5 bases and J by 1 base, leaving 14 bases between them. Germline loops: CDR1 SGHVS, CDR2 FNYEAQ. The CDR3 DNA sequence: TGTGCCAGCAGCCCCGACAGGAACCTTAACTATGGCTACACCTTC. Its translation is CASSPDRNLNYGYTF.

V gene TRBV2 combines with J gene TRBJ1-1; 8 bases are a match to TRBD1. This CDR3 spans 11 amino acids. With V trimmed by 6 bases and J by 8 bases, 2 bases remained unmatched. Per germline, CDR1 SNHLY and CDR2 FYNNEI. The CDR3 bases are TGTGCCAGCAGGGGACAGGAGGAAGCTTTCTTT. The encoded protein is CASRGQEEAFF.

The rearrangement joins TRBV15 to TRBJ1-5, with D unclear. V was pared by 0 bases and J by 6 bases, with 6 bases between. This CDR3 is built from 13 residues. The germline CDR1 and CDR2 sequences are LNHNV and YYDKDF (reference sequence). CDR3 protein: CATSRDPFQPQHF. CDR3 in DNA: TGTGCCACCAGCAGAGACCCCTTTCAGCCCCAGCATTTT.

This clone was counted a few times. The chain is built from TRBV7-9 and TRBJ1-1, with D uncertain. The germline gives CDR1 SEHNR, CDR2 FQNEAQ (reference sequence). This CDR3 contains 13 residues. The germline V and J ends were trimmed by 5 bases and 6 bases, with 13 bases remaining between them. The CDR3 nucleotides are TGTGCCAGCAGCGGGCTTTTGGGCGCTGAAGCTTTCTTT. Amino acids: CASSGLLGAEAFF.